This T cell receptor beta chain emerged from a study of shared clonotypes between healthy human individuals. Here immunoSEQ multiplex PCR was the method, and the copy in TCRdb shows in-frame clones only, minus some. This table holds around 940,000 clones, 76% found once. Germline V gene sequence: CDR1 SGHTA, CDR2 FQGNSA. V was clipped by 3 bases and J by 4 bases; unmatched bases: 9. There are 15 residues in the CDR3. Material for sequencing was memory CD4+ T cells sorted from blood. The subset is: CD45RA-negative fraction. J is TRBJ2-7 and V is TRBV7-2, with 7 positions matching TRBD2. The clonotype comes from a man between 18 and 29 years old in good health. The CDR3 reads CASSFWGRAGYEQYF. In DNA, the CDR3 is TGTGCCAGCAGCTTTTGGGGGAGGGCCGGTTACGAGCAGTACTTC.